One and the same sample provided the 5 T cell receptor beta chains below, sequenced in a study of cytomegalovirus exposure and HLA in healthy donors. The PCR ran on 60 Vbeta and 13 Jbeta primers. Libraries were prepared by immunoSEQ multiplex PCR; TCRdb keeps only in-frame clonotypes and omits some of them. The sample has roughly 250,000 clones, just under 85% seen once. Sequencing was done on a sample of PBMCs. These receptors were taken from a woman in her thirties or forties in good health and CMV-seropositive.

This sequence joins TRBV27 and TRBJ2-4, with 8 bases that match TRBD2. With V trimmed by 8 bases and J by 14 bases, 17 bases remained unmatched. The germline V gene encodes CDR1 MNHEY and CDR2 SMNVEV (reference sequence). The CDR3 runs 14 residues. In nucleotides, the CDR3 is TGTGCCAGCTCTCCCGCGGGGGGACTACCAGTTGAGTACTTC. It encodes CASSPAGGLPVEYF.

This clone was seen once. V gene TRBV7-9 combines with J gene TRBJ2-7; 13 positions match TRBD2. The CDR3 extends over 15 amino acids. Germline CDR1 reads SEHNR; CDR2 reads FQNEAQ (reference sequence). V lost 5 bases to trimming and J lost 5 bases; unmatched junction nucleotides: 6. CDR3 sequence (DNA): TGTGCCAGCAGCCCCACTAGCGGGAGGGGCAACGAGCAGTACTTC. Its protein product is CASSPTSGRGNEQYF. The variable domain in full, with the rest retrieved from reference TRBV7-9 and TRBJ2-7, is DTGVSQNPRHKITKRGQNVTFRCDPISEHNRLYWYRQTLGQGPEFLTYFQNEAQLEKSRLLSDRFSAERPKGSFSTLEIQRTEQGDSAMYLCASSPTSGRGNEQYFGPGTRLTVT.

This clone was observed once. The rearrangement links TRBV19 to TRBJ1-2; 9 nucleotides match TRBD1. The trim removed 3 bases at V and 5 bases at J, leaving 4 bases unmatched. The CDR3 loop spans 14 amino acids. Looked up from germline, CDR1 is LNHDA and CDR2 is SQIVND (reference sequence). CDR3 in DNA: TGTGCCAGTAGTATTGACAGGGGGGGGTATGGCTACACCTTC. This encodes CASSIDRGGYGYTF.

The chain is built from TRBV10-3 and TRBJ2-7; 13 bases agree with TRBD2. CDR3 length: 16 amino acids. Germline assignment: CDR1 ENHRY and CDR2 SYGVKD. With V trimmed by 6 bases and J by 0 bases, 5 bases remained unmatched. The CDR3 region has the DNA TGTGCCATCAGCGGGACTAGCGGGGAAAGCTCCTACGAGCAGTACTTC. Translating it yields CAISGTSGESSYEQYF.

The V call is TRBV9, the J call TRBJ2-1, with 11 bases fitting TRBD2. Trimming took 3 bases from V and 5 from J; bases not matched to a gene: 4. The CDR3 extends over 15 amino acids. Germline CDR1 reads SGDLS; CDR2 reads YYNGEE. CDR3 sequence: CASSAGTSGNNEQFF. Written as DNA, the CDR3 is TGTGCCAGCAGCGCCGGGACTAGCGGAAACAATGAGCAGTTCTTC.